Below, 10 T cell receptor beta chains from the same sample are listed, as sequenced in a study of T cell responses to AZD1222 COVID-19 vaccine. Generated by immunoSEQ multiplex PCR, the TCRdb table keeps only in-frame clones and is missing some. The table has 100,000 to 120,000 clones, 86% seen once. The material sequenced was peripheral blood, taken on day 0 of AZD1222 vaccination. These receptors were collected from an adult in good health.

This chain links TRBV6-6 with TRBJ1-2; 7 bases align to TRBD1. J gave up 5 bases and V 2 bases, and 5 bases lay outside the gene matches. CDR3 length equals 14 residues. The germline CDR1 and CDR2 sequences are MNHNY and SVGAGI (reference sequence). In DNA form, the CDR3 reads TGTGCCAGCAGTTACGACAGGGCAACTTATGGCTACACCTTC. Amino acids: CASSYDRATYGYTF.

The V call is TRBV28, the J call TRBJ1-2; D is unclear. This CDR3 contains 16 residues. Looked up from germline, CDR1 is MDHEN and CDR2 is SYDVKM. V was clipped by 4 bases and J by 4 bases, with 19 bases between them. In DNA form, the CDR3 reads TGTGCCAGCAGTTCCGTCGCCCAGGATTCAGCCTATGGCTACACCTTC. Amino acids: CASSSVAQDSAYGYTF.

The chain combines TRBV7-2 with TRBJ1-2; 7 nucleotides match TRBD1. V dropped 0 bases and J dropped 8; count of bases not matched to a gene: 9. Germline V gene data show CDR1 as SGHTA and CDR2 as FQGNSA. This CDR3 has 15 residues. In DNA form, the CDR3 reads TGTGCCAGCAGCTTAGCCGCCGACGGCAGGGGGGGCTACACCTTC. This gives the protein CASSLAADGRGGYTF. The full variable domain, in which reference TRBV7-2 and TRBJ1-2 provide the parts outside the CDR3, is GAGVSQSPSNKVTEKGKDVELRCDPISGHTALYWYRQSLGQGLEFLIYFQGNSAPDKSGLPSDRFSAERTGGSVSTLTIQRTQQEDSAVYLCASSLAADGRGGYTFGSGTRLTVV.

The CDR3 DNA is TGTGCCAGCACCGAAAGCTGGGGACAGGGGATCGTGCAGTACTTC. Its protein product is CASTESWGQGIVQYF. The chain employs TRBV2 and TRBJ2-7, with TRBD1 identical over 10 bases. With 7 bases clipped from V and 9 bases from J, the junction kept 15 bases outside the gene matches. The germline gives CDR1 SNHLY, CDR2 FYNNEI. The CDR3 is 15 amino acids.

This chain joins TRBV28 and TRBJ1-3; TRBD1 agrees at 9 bases. Trimming took 5 bases from V and 0 from J; bases not matched to a gene: 5. From germline, CDR1 is MDHEN and CDR2 SYDVKM. CDR3 size: 16 residues. The CDR3 coding sequence is TGTGCCAGCAGTCCACCGACAGGGGGCTCTGGAAACACCATATATTTT. Translating gives CASSPPTGGSGNTIYF. Supplemented by reference TRBV28 and TRBJ1-3, the full variable domain reads DVKVTQSSRYLVKRTGEKVFLECVQDMDHENMFWYRQDPGLGLRLIYFSYDVKMKEKGDIPEGYSVSREKKERFSLILESASTNQTSMYLCASSPPTGGSGNTIYFGEGSWLTVV.

This rearrangement joins TRBV7-6 to TRBJ1-4, with D tentatively TRBD1 (5 bases). CDR3 length: 20 amino acids. Between the trimmed V and J ends, which lost 1 base and 3 bases, there was a span of 24 bases. Germline V gene lookup returns CDR1 SGHVS and CDR2 FNYEAQ. The CDR3 region has the DNA TGTGCCAGCAGCTTAGTAGAGGGACGGCTTGGTTGGGCGGCTAATGAAAAACTGTTTTTT. This codes for CASSLVEGRLGWAANEKLFF.

The gene calls are TRBV11-2 and TRBJ2-5; TRBD2 aligns across 7 bases. Trimming cost V 5 bases and J 4 bases; bases outside gene matches: 13. The CDR3 contains 16 residues. The V gene's germline CDR1 is SGHAT and CDR2 FQNNGV. CDR3 DNA: TGTGCCAGCAGCCCACAAGGGGTTAGGGAGGGAGAGACCCAGTACTTC. Translating gives CASSPQGVREGETQYF.

The rearrangement joins TRBV18 to TRBJ1-3; D uncertain. The CDR3 spans 14 residues. V lost 4 bases and J lost 0, with 7 bases in between. Germline CDR1 and CDR2: KGHSH and LQKENI. The CDR3 is CASSRESSGNTIYF. The CDR3 DNA reads as TGTGCCAGCTCACGAGAGAGCTCTGGAAACACCATATATTTT.

The J gene is TRBJ1-2, the V gene TRBV24-1; 7 bases are a match to TRBD1. This CDR3 is built from 15 residues. V was pared by 5 bases and J by 6 bases, with 11 bases of the junction left unmatched. Germline lookup yields CDR1 KGHDR and CDR2 SFDVKD. The CDR3 nucleotides are TGTGCCACCAGTGTACCTGGACAGGTTGCGGATGGCTACACCTTC. It encodes CATSVPGQVADGYTF.

This chain joins TRBV25-1 and TRBJ2-1; no firm D call. CDR1 is MGHDK and CDR2 is SYGVNS in the germline V gene. The CDR3 sequence is 17 residues long. V lost 1 base to trimming and J lost 0 bases, with 13 bases between them. CDR3 loop: CASSESWNLFSYNEQFF. DNA of the CDR3: TGTGCCAGCAGTGAATCCTGGAACCTCTTCTCCTACAATGAGCAGTTCTTC. Filled out from reference TRBV25-1 and TRBJ2-1, the complete variable domain reads EADIYQTPRYLVIGTGKKITLECSQTMGHDKMYWYQQDPGMELHLIHYSYGVNSTEKGDLSSESTVSRIRTEHFPLTLESARPSHTSQYLCASSESWNLFSYNEQFFGPGTRLTVL.